A single T cell receptor (beta chain) is shown here with its context. TCRdb keeps only in-frame clones here, not all; method: immunoSEQ multiplex PCR. The sample gives approximately 70,000 clones, more than 70% of which show up once; approximately 4.5% is in the top ten. The data derive from a study of early stage breast cancer tumors. V shed 2 bases and J 3 bases; nucleotides not matched to a gene: 8. This CDR3 comprises 16 residues. Germline CDR1 is GTSNPN and CDR2 is SVGIG (reference sequence). The sequencing sample was made of blood. This TCR came from a person in their 40s with breast cancer. The gene calls are TRBV30 and TRBJ2-2, with 8 bases matching TRBD1. This CDR3 is CAWSKTRTGYTGELFF. CDR3 bases: TGTGCCTGGAGTAAAACCCGGACAGGGTACACCGGGGAGCTGTTTTTT.